These 2 T cell receptor beta chains were sequenced from one sample in a study of Tregs in tolerant kidney transplant recipients. Measured with immunoSEQ multiplex PCR; TCRdb has only the in-frame clones, and not every one. Among tens of thousands of clones listed, 91% were seen once. The sequenced material came from Tregs from blood. These receptors all come from a human donor in good health.

This clone occurred once. This rearrangement joins TRBV19 to TRBJ2-6; 7 bases fit TRBD1. V trimming: 7 bases; J trimming: 3 bases; junction bases outside the gene matches: 6. This CDR3 is 15 amino acids long. Germline CDR1 LNHDA, CDR2 SQIVND (reference sequence). CDR3 nucleotides: TGTGCCAGTATAGGAACAGGGGTTGGGGCCAACGTCCTGACTTTC. Its protein product is CASIGTGVGANVLTF.

The V gene is TRBV6-1, the J gene TRBJ2-1; TRBD2 might be the D (7 bases). From germline, CDR1 is MNHNS and CDR2 SASEGT. The length of the CDR3 is 15 residues. Trimming pared 2 bases from V and 9 bases from J, leaving 17 bases between. CDR3 in amino acids: CASSELVTGGFEQFF. Here the CDR3 DNA reads TGTGCCAGCAGTGAACTCGTAACGGGGGGCTTTGAGCAGTTCTTC.